A selection of T cell receptor beta chains follows, all from one sample in a study of T cells in Graves' hyperthyroidism and ophthalmopathy. TCRdb analysed the multiplex PCR reads with MiXCR anew, one entry per CDR3 protein. The sample has more than 350,000 distinct CDR3 sequences; 14% to 15% are singletons. The sample was blood. Source of these receptors: a woman aged 25 to 45 with Graves' hyperthyroidism. The CDR3 runs from the conserved cysteine through the conserved F or W. The D gene is left open where the match is weak. The size of a clone is reported for some rows only, either as once, few or many, or as a class for expanded clones.

>TRBJ1-1|TRBV7-9|NA|NA
CASTPSGGAEAFF
TGTGCCAGCACCCCGTCGGGGGGAGCTGAAGCTTTCTTT
>TRBJ2-1|TRBV20-1|NA|many
CSARDRDTILNEQFF
TGCAGTGCTAGAGATAGGGACACGATACTCAATGAGCAGTTCTTC
>TRBJ2-4|TRBV27|TRBD2|NA
CASSWSGRGAKNIQYF
TGTGCCAGCAGCTGGAGCGGGAGGGGGGCCAAAAACATTCAGTACTTC
>TRBJ2-3|TRBV28|TRBD2|NA
CATATSGRGADTQYF
TGTGCCACCGCGACTAGCGGGAGGGGGGCAGATACGCAGTATTTT
>TRBJ2-7|TRBV7-2|TRBD2|many
CASSKTGTSGSYEQYF
TGTGCCAGCAGCAAAACCGGGACTAGCGGCTCCTACGAGCAGTACTTC
>TRBJ2-1|TRBV5-1|TRBD1|NA
CASSRQTGFLDEQFF
TGCGCCAGCAGCAGGCAGACAGGGTTTTTGGATGAGCAGTTCTTC
>TRBJ2-1|TRBV7-3|TRBD1|many
CASSHRDRPRSYNEQFF
TGTGCCAGCAGCCATAGGGACAGGCCAAGGTCCTACAATGAGCAGTTCTTC
>TRBJ2-3|TRBV5-1|TRBD2|many
CASSLSGRGTDTQYF
TGCGCCAGCAGCTTAAGCGGGAGGGGCACAGATACGCAGTATTTT
>TRBJ2-1|TRBV11-2|NA|many
CASSFGSGGTIYNEQFF
TGTGCCAGCAGCTTCGGTAGTGGCGGTACCATCTACAATGAGCAGTTCTTC
>TRBJ1-3|TRBV28|TRBD1|few
CASGLAGTAGNTIYF
TGTGCCAGCGGGCTGGCAGGGACAGCTGGAAACACCATATATTTT
>TRBJ2-2|TRBV4-1|TRBD2|NA
CASSQYPPLAVNTGELFF
TGCGCCAGCAGCCAATACCCTCCACTAGCGGTAAACACCGGGGAGCTGTTTTTT
>TRBJ2-1|TRBV7-2|NA|few
CASSFLGASSSYNEQFF
TGTGCCAGCAGCTTTCTAGGTGCGTCAAGCTCCTACAATGAGCAGTTCTTC
>TRBJ1-1|TRBV5-6|NA|few
CASRWGRVNTEAFF
TGTGCCAGCCGGTGGGGGCGAGTGAACACTGAAGCTTTCTTT
>TRBJ1-1|TRBV28|TRBD1|once
CATTGALNTEAFF
TGTGCCACCACAGGGGCCTTGAACACTGAAGCTTTCTTT
>TRBJ2-1|TRBV12-3/TRBV12-4|NA|NA
CASSPPGPGGYNEQFF
TGTGCCAGCAGTCCACCGGGGCCAGGGGGGTACAATGAGCAGTTCTTC
>TRBJ2-4|TRBV7-9|TRBD1|NA
CASSSGQDRVANIQYF
TGTGCCAGCAGCTCCGGACAGGACAGGGTAGCGAACATTCAGTACTTC
>TRBJ2-2|TRBV27|NA|few
CASSTWRRVPRAGELFF
TGTGCCAGCAGTACCTGGAGACGGGTCCCAAGGGCCGGGGAGCTGTTTTTT
>TRBJ1-1|TRBV24-1|NA|few
CATSDSRGITNTEAFF
TGTGCCACCAGTGATTCCAGGGGAATTACTAACACTGAAGCTTTCTTT
>TRBJ2-1|TRBV6-5|NA|many
CASSYSLVWDYNEQFF
TGTGCCAGCAGTTACTCTCTAGTGTGGGACTACAATGAGCAGTTCTTC
>TRBJ2-2|TRBV24-1|TRBD2|few
CATSELRAGVNTGELFF
TGTGCCACCAGTGAGCTTCGGGCGGGGGTAAACACCGGGGAGCTGTTTTTT
>TRBJ2-2|TRBV3-1|NA|few
CASSQPGSLGGELFF
TGTGCCAGCAGCCAACCGGGGTCCCTGGGCGGGGAGCTGTTTTTT
>TRBJ2-5|TRBV20-1|TRBD2|NA
CSASFTSGQETQYF
TGCAGTGCTAGTTTCACTAGCGGTCAAGAGACCCAGTACTTC
>TRBJ2-6|TRBV5-1|NA|NA
CASSFGEPLSEGANVLTF
TGCGCCAGCAGCTTCGGAGAGCCCCTCTCTGAAGGGGCCAACGTCCTGACTTTC
>TRBJ1-2|TRBV5-8|TRBD1|few
CASSFGDRGGYGYTF
TGTGCCAGCAGCTTCGGGGACAGGGGAGGCTATGGCTACACCTTC
>TRBJ2-5|TRBV20-1|TRBD2|few
CSARTREGRETQYF
TGCAGTGCTAGAACGCGGGAGGGCCGTGAGACCCAGTACTTC
>TRBJ2-1|TRBV20-1|TRBD2|many
CSARAYSSGNSYNEQFF
TGCAGTGCTAGAGCCTACTCTAGCGGTAACTCCTACAATGAGCAGTTCTTC
>TRBJ2-5|TRBV28|NA|NA
CASSLGRQQETQYF
TGTGCCAGCAGTTTAGGCAGACAACAAGAGACCCAGTACTTC
>TRBJ1-5|TRBV12-3/TRBV12-4|NA|many
CASSLEQHQPQHF
TGTGCCAGCAGTTTGGAGCAGCATCAGCCCCAGCATTTT
>TRBJ2-2|TRBV6-4|NA|NA
CASSVHSTGELFF
TGTGCCAGCAGTGTACACAGCACCGGGGAGCTGTTTTTT
>TRBJ1-1|TRBV30|NA|many
CAWSVARNTEAFF
TGTGCCTGGAGTGTCGCCAGAAACACTGAAGCTTTCTTT
>TRBJ1-3|TRBV20-1|NA|NA
CSARVGGNTIYF
TGCAGTGCTAGGGTCGGAGGAAACACCATATATTTT
>TRBJ2-3|TRBV20-1|TRBD2|few
CSANSGRVTDTQYF
TGCAGTGCCAATAGCGGGAGGGTCACAGATACGCAGTATTTT
>TRBJ2-5|TRBV24-1|TRBD2|many
CATSGLAGVETQYF
TGTGCCACCAGTGGTCTAGCGGGAGTCGAGACCCAGTACTTC
>TRBJ2-7|TRBV7-2|NA|few
CASSSASGREQYF
TGTGCCAGCAGCTCGGCGAGTGGGCGCGAGCAGTACTTC
>TRBJ2-7|TRBV19|NA|NA
CASSTLQGYEQYF
TGTGCCAGTAGTACTCTACAGGGCTACGAGCAGTACTTC
>TRBJ2-4|TRBV20-1|NA|few
CSPLLENIQYF
TGCAGTCCCCTACTGGAAAACATTCAGTACTTC
>TRBJ2-7|TRBV28|NA|many
CASSSGRGPDEQYF
TGTGCCAGCAGTTCTGGGAGGGGGCCGGACGAGCAGTACTTC
>TRBJ2-7|TRBV6-5|NA|many
CASSYPGTQLFEQYF
TGTGCCAGCAGTTACCCCGGGACCCAACTATTCGAGCAGTACTTC
>TRBJ2-1|TRBV20-1|NA|few
CSAITDNSYNEQFF
TGCAGTGCTATAACAGATAACTCCTACAATGAGCAGTTCTTC
>TRBJ1-1|TRBV15|NA|many
CATSIDTTEAFF
TGTGCCACCAGCATCGACACCACTGAAGCTTTCTTT
>TRBJ2-2|TRBV20-1|TRBD1|many
CSASVTGQGRPGELFF
TGCAGTGCTAGCGTCACCGGACAGGGGAGGCCCGGGGAGCTGTTTTTT
>TRBJ1-5|TRBV6-1|TRBD1|NA
CASSQTGMWQPQHF
TGTGCCAGCAGTCAGACAGGGATGTGGCAGCCCCAGCATTTT
>TRBJ1-2|TRBV10-3|NA|many
CAIGRLDGYTF
TGTGCCATCGGACGGTTGGATGGCTACACCTTC
>TRBJ2-7|TRBV20-1|TRBD2|NA
CSASSLHSSGMASSYEQYF
TGCAGTGCCAGTAGCCTTCATTCCAGCGGGATGGCAAGCTCCTACGAGCAGTACTTC
>TRBJ2-7|TRBV30|NA|once
CAWTGGESSYEQYF
TGTGCCTGGACAGGGGGGGAAAGCTCCTACGAGCAGTACTTC
>TRBJ2-7|TRBV25-1|TRBD1|once
CASSGTGGMNYEQYF
TGTGCCAGCAGCGGGACAGGGGGCATGAACTACGAGCAGTACTTC
>TRBJ2-7|TRBV2|NA|many
CASSEATIYEQYF
TGTGCCAGCAGTGAAGCCACAATCTACGAGCAGTACTTC
>TRBJ1-2|TRBV3-1|NA|many
CASSQEDGRLHYGYTF
TGTGCCAGCAGCCAAGAGGACGGACGGCTACACTATGGCTACACCTTC
>TRBJ1-6|TRBV7-2|TRBD1|many
CASSRTGVSPLHF
TGTGCCAGCAGCCGTACAGGGGTTTCACCCCTCCACTTT